The 3 T cell receptor beta chains below come from one sample, sequenced in a study of lymphopenia after photon versus proton radiotherapy. TCRdb's copy holds only in-frame clones and misses some; the assay was immunoSEQ multiplex PCR. The repertoire holds approximately 62,000 clones, with about 88% as singletons. This specimen was peripheral blood, taken from a patient treated with proton-based radiotherapy. The receptors shown here come from a man aged 60 to 75 with pancreatic cancer.

The CDR3: CASSLENGPYNEQFF. Here the CDR3 DNA reads TGTGCCAGCAGCTTAGAGAACGGCCCTTACAATGAGCAGTTCTTC. V gene TRBV7-8 combines with J gene TRBJ2-1; D unresolved. The CDR3 runs to 15 residues. V was pared by 1 base and J by 4 bases, with 11 bases between. Per germline, CDR1 SGHVS and CDR2 FQNEAQ.

J is TRBJ2-7 and V is TRBV27; D not resolved. Germline loops: CDR1 MNHEY, CDR2 SMNVEV (reference sequence). The CDR3 runs to 12 residues. V lost 5 bases to trimming and J lost 6 bases, with 11 bases between them. Written as DNA, the CDR3 is TGTGCCAGCAGTCCCTGGTCGGGCGAGCAGTACTTC. Translating it yields CASSPWSGEQYF.

The chain joins TRBV7-9 to TRBJ2-5; tentatively, D is TRBD2 (7 bases). The V and J ends lost 1 base and 5 bases respectively, with 11 bases between them. CDR3 length: 14 amino acids. The V gene's germline CDR1 is SEHNR and CDR2 FQNEAQ (reference sequence). CDR3 sequence reads: CASSLEGGTETQYF. Written as DNA, the CDR3 is TGTGCCAGCAGCTTAGAGGGGGGGACGGAGACCCAGTACTTC.